This TCR beta chain was sequenced in a study of T cells after yellow fever vaccination. On the study more broadly: Those fractions that held only low numbers of cells were prepared using the SMART-Seq v4 Ultra Low Input RNA kit. General study results and limits: Any FACS-sorted repertoire could hold abundant clonotypes that contaminate it from the bulk population.

This clonotype was detected many times. The antigen remains undetermined. The 5'RACE template-switching step produced TCR cDNA and added a universal primer site and UMIs. Each CDR3 protein gets one entry after TCRdb re-called the 5' RACE reads with MiXCR. The table has about 240,000 distinct CDR3 sequences, less than 9% seen once. V lost 5 bases and J lost 1, with 8 bases in between. CDR1 is MNHEY, CDR2 SMNVEV, per germline (reference sequence). The CDR3 loop spans 13 amino acids. This material consisted of CD4+ T cells sorted from PBMCs, taken 15 days after the yellow fever booster vaccination. The V call is TRBV27, the J call TRBJ1-1, with D hard to call. The sequence was collected from a young man who received the YFV17D yellow fever vaccine. The CDR3 DNA sequence: TGTGCCAGCAGTCGAACCACGAACACTGAAGCTTTCTTT. This sequence encodes CASSRTTNTEAFF.